The 13 T cell receptor beta chains listed next were all sequenced from one sample in a study of blood T cell repertoires in COVID-19. This table comes from immunoSEQ multiplex PCR, and its TCRdb copy is limited to in-frame clones, with some not included. The data contain roughly 160,000 clones, 70% to 90% of them singletons. The sample consisted of peripheral blood. These receptors all stem from a man older than 75 with COVID-19, enrolled during active disease.

V and J are TRBV19 and TRBJ1-1; TRBD1 might be the D (5 bases). V lost 4 bases and J 3 bases, leaving 12 bases between the germline ends. This CDR3 region has 14 residues. CDR1 is LNHDA, CDR2 SQIVND, per germline (reference sequence). CDR3 DNA sequence: TGTGCCAGTAGTACGTCCGGGGGTTACACTGAAGCTTTCTTT. Translated, it gives CASSTSGGYTEAFF.

The chain joins TRBV6-2 or TRBV6-3 to TRBJ2-5; TRBD2 agrees at 7 bases. Trimming at V came to 2 bases and at J to 0 bases, leaving 3 bases not matched to a gene. Germline V gives CDR1 MNHEY, CDR2 SVGEGT. The CDR3 is 15 amino acids. The CDR3 nucleotides are TGTGCCAGCAGTTACGGCCTAGCGGACCAAGAGACCCAGTACTTC. Protein: CASSYGLADQETQYF.

The table lists this clone with a count of one. The DNA for the CDR3 is TGCGCCAGTTCCGGGACAGGGGGCAATGAGCAGTTCTTC. This translates into CASSGTGGNEQFF. This sequence joins TRBV10-2 and TRBJ2-1; 11 positions match TRBD1. CDR1 and CDR2 from the germline V gene are WSHSY and SAAADI. The CDR3 contains 13 residues. V lost 9 bases and J lost 6; bases outside the gene matches: 4.

The genes are TRBV28 and TRBJ2-2, with TRBD2 as a possible D gene (6 bases). There are 13 residues in the CDR3. V dropped 10 bases and J dropped 1 base, with 10 bases sitting between them. The V gene's germline CDR1 is MDHEN and CDR2 SYDVKM. The CDR3 DNA is TGTGCCACCGGGACTTGGAACACCGGGGAGCTGTTTTTT. It specifies CATGTWNTGELFF.

The chain carries TRBV6-5 and TRBJ1-5, with 7 bases that match TRBD1. The trim removed 10 bases at V and 1 base at J, leaving 7 bases unmatched. The CDR3 consists of 14 residues. The V gene's germline CDR1 is MNHEY and CDR2 SVGAGI. The CDR3 spells CATQGQPSNQPQHF. The DNA of the CDR3 is TGTGCCACCCAGGGACAGCCGAGCAATCAGCCCCAGCATTTT.

This chain uses TRBV18 with TRBJ1-6; TRBD1 aligns across 11 bases. This CDR3 contains 15 residues. The trim removed 4 bases at V and 7 bases at J, leaving 3 bases unmatched. CDR1 and CDR2 from the germline V gene are KGHSH and LQKENI. DNA of the CDR3: TGTGCCAGCTCACAGGGACAGGGGGTAAATTCACCCCTCCACTTT. This encodes CASSQGQGVNSPLHF.

The chain couples TRBV19 to TRBJ1-2; no reliable D call. V dropped 7 bases and J dropped 2 bases, with 8 bases sitting between them. The CDR3 loop spans 12 amino acids. Germline CDR1 is LNHDA and CDR2 is SQIVND (reference sequence). CDR3 protein: CASTEENYGYTF. The CDR3 DNA reads TGTGCCAGTACGGAGGAGAACTATGGCTACACCTTC.

This clone has only a few counts. The rearrangement links TRBV6-5 to TRBJ1-6; TRBD1 matches 8 bases. The CDR3 is 14 residues long. Trimming cost V 5 bases and J 11 bases; bases outside gene matches: 8. Germline values: CDR1 MNHEY, CDR2 SVGAGI. The CDR3 bases are TGTGCCAGCAGTAAGGGACAGGAGAAGGCACCCCTCCACTTT. Amino acid sequence: CASSKGQEKAPLHF.

CDR3 region: CATSRGQRPAYEQYF. The CDR3 nucleotides are TGTGCCACCAGCAGAGGACAGCGTCCGGCCTACGAGCAGTACTTC. V is TRBV15 and J is TRBJ2-7, with a possible D match to TRBD1 (5 bases). The CDR3 covers 15 residues. Germline V CDR1 and CDR2: LNHNV, YYDKDF (reference sequence). The germline V and J ends were trimmed by 1 base and 2 bases, with 12 bases remaining between them.

This chain links TRBV27 with TRBJ1-2; D might be TRBD1 (5 bases). This CDR3 contains 13 residues. Between the trimmed V and J ends, which lost 4 bases and 3 bases, there was a span of 9 bases. Germline CDR1 is MNHEY and CDR2 is SMNVEV (reference sequence). Here the CDR3 reads CASSSSGHYGYTF. CDR3 in DNA: TGTGCCAGCAGTTCCTCAGGGCACTATGGCTACACCTTC.

This rearrangement joins TRBV9 to TRBJ2-3, with D unclear. This CDR3 contains 14 residues. The germline V gene encodes CDR1 SGDLS and CDR2 YYNGEE. Deletions cut 0 bases from V and 5 bases from J, with 10 bases between. The CDR3 bases are TGTGCCAGCAGCGTAGACACAAATAAAGATACGCAGTATTTT. Protein: CASSVDTNKDTQYF. The full variable domain, rest sourced from reference TRBV9 and TRBJ2-3, is DSGVTQTPKHLITATGQRVTLRCSPRSGDLSVYWYQQSLDQGLQFLIQYYNGEERAKGNILERFSAQQFPDLHSELNLSSLELGDSALYFCASSVDTNKDTQYFGPGTRLTVL.

This chain connects TRBV9 to TRBJ2-3; possibly TRBD1 for D (7 bases). Germline assignment: CDR1 SGDLS and CDR2 YYNGEE. The CDR3 has 14 residues. Trimming left V 2 bases short and J 4 bases short, with 11 bases between. The CDR3 is CASSVGGGPDTQYF. CDR3 DNA: TGTGCCAGCAGCGTCGGAGGGGGCCCAGATACGCAGTATTTT.

The chain joins TRBV20-1 to TRBJ1-2; no firm D call. The CDR3 runs to 14 residues. Germline V lookup: CDR1 DFQATT, CDR2 SNEGSKA (reference sequence). V was shortened by 3 bases and J by 0 bases, with 11 bases between the two germline ends. The DNA of the CDR3 is TGCAGTGCTAGTGGAGGCGCCTCTAACTATGGCTACACCTTC. Encoded protein: CSASGGASNYGYTF.